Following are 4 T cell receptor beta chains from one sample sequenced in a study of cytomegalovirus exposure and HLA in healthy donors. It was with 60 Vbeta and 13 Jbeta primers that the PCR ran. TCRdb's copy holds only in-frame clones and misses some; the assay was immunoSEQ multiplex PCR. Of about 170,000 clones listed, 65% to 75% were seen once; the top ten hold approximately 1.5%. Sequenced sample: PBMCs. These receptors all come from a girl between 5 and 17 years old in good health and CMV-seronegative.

CDR3 sequence (DNA): TGTGCCAGCTCACCATATACGGGGGATATCGGGGAGCTGTTTTTT. It encodes CASSPYTGDIGELFF. The chain links TRBV18 to TRBJ2-2; D possibly corresponds to TRBD2 (6 bases). Trimming removed 2 bases from V and 7 bases from J, with 14 bases in between. CDR1 is KGHSH, CDR2 LQKENI, per germline. This CDR3 has 15 residues.

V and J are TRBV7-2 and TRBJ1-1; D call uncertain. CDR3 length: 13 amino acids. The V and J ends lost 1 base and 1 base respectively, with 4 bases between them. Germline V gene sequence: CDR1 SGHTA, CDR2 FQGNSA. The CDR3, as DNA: TGTGCCAGCAGCTTAGGGGCGAACACTGAAGCTTTCTTT. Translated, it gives CASSLGANTEAFF.

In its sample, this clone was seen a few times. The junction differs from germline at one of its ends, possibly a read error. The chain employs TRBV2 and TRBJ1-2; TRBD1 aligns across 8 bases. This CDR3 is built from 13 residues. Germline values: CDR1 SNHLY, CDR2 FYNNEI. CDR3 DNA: TGTGCCAGCAGTGAACCCTTCGGACAGGGACCCTACTTC. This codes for CASSEPFGQGPYF. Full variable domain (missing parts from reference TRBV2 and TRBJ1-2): EPEVTQTPSHQVTQMGQEVILRCVPISNHLYFYWYRQILGQKVEFLVSFYNNEISEKSEIFDDQFSVERPDGSNFTLKIRSTKLEDSAMYFCASSEPFGQGPYFGSGTRLTVV.

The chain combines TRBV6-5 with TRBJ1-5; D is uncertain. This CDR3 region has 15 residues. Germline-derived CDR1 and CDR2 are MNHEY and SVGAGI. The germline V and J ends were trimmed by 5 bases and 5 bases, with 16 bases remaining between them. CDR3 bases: TGTGCCAGCAGTCTGTTTTTCAGCGGGGATCAGCCCCAGCATTTT. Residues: CASSLFFSGDQPQHF.